This T cell receptor beta chain was sequenced for a study of OX40 agonist ivuxolimab in advanced cancers. Study details: Ivuxolimab was administered intravenously to patients at 0.01 to 10 mg/kg every 2 weeks. One patient with hepatocellular carcinoma and two with cutaneous melanoma, three in all, had partial responses.

Enrollment shut out patients with autoimmune disease history or systemic immunosuppression. Blood sampling was done at baseline, cycle 4 day 1, and cycle 7 day 1. Looked up from germline, CDR1 is ENHRY and CDR2 is SYGVKD. The CDR3 has 16 residues. Trimming at V came to 0 bases and at J to 1 base, leaving 4 bases not matched to a gene. Profiled with immunoSEQ multiplex PCR; TCRdb holds only in-frame clones, not every one. The repertoire holds tens of thousands of clones, with 85% to 90% as singletons. This receptor was identified in an adult with an advanced solid tumor such as melanoma, head and neck, liver or kidney cancer. This chain connects TRBV10-3 to TRBJ2-3; 7 bases match TRBD2. The sample in question was CD4+ or CD8+ T cells sorted from blood, obtained in a trial of the OX40 agonist ivuxolimab. CDR3 in DNA: TGTGCCATCAGTGAGTCAAGGCTAGCGGGCACAGATACGCAGTATTTT. This codes for CAISESRLAGTDTQYF.